The clone carrying this T cell receptor (beta chain) turned up a few times. Antigen specificity is unknown. A second PCR of 7 to 11 cycles used a sample-barcoded 5' primer and a J-beta primer mix. Using its own MiXCR run on the 5' RACE reads, TCRdb lists one record per CDR3 protein. The sample has hundreds of thousands of distinct CDR3 sequences, 45% to 50% seen once. Total RNA was isolated from each sample in quantities of at least 5 micrograms. The record originates from a study of blood T cells in healthy people across ages. Study outcomes and limitations: Whereas aged donors had fewer naive CD4+ cells, long-lived donors had more of them and higher diversity. Shifts in expanded clonotypes may have been confounded by donor CMV status, which was unknown. Estimated diversity, derived from one million T cells, was regarded as an underestimate.

Germline V lookup: CDR1 SQVTM, CDR2 ANQGSEA. V lost 7 bases to trimming and J lost 4 bases; unmatched junction nucleotides: 10. This CDR3 comprises 15 residues. The sequence was collected from a woman aged 55-69 years in good health. Sequenced material: blood. The rearrangement joins TRBV29-1 to TRBJ1-4; 9 bases agree with TRBD1. The CDR3 loop is CSAFARTGVNEKLFF. CDR3 nucleotide sequence: TGCAGCGCATTTGCTCGGACAGGGGTTAATGAAAAACTGTTTTTT.